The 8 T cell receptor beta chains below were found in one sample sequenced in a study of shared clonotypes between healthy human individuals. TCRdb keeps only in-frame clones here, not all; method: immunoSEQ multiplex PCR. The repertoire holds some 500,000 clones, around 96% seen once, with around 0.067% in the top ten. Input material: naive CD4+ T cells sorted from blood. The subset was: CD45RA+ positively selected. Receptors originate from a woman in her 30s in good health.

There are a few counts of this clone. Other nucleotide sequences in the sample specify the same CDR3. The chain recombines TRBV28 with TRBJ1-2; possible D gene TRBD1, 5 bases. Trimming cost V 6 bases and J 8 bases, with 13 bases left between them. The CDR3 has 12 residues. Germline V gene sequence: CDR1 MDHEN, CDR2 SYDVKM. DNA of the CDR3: TGTGCCAGCAGCCTAGGGGTTTACGGCTACACCTTC. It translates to CASSLGVYGYTF.

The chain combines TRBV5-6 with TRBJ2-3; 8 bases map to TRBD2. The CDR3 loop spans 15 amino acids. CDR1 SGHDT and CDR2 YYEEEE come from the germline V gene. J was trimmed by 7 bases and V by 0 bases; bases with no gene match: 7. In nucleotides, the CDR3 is TGTGCCAGCAGCTTGGAGCGACTAGCGAAAAATACGCAGTATTTT. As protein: CASSLERLAKNTQYF.

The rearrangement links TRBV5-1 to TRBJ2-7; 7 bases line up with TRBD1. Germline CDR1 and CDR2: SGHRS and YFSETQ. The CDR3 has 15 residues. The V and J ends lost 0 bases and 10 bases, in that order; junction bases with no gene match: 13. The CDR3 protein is CASSLGAARGKDQYF. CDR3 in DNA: TGCGCCAGCAGCTTGGGAGCGGCCAGGGGGAAGGACCAGTACTTC.

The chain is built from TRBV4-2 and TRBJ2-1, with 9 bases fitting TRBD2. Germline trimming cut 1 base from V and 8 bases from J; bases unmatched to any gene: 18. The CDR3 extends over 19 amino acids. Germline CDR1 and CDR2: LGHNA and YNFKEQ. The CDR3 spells CASSQARTSGLEFGDEQFF. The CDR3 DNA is TGTGCCAGCAGCCAAGCGCGAACTAGCGGGTTAGAATTTGGGGATGAGCAGTTCTTC.

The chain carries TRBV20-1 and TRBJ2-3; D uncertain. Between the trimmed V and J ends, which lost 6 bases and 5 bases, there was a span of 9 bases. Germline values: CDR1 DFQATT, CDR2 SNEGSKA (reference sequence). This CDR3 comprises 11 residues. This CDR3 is CSARIVDTQYF. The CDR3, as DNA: TGCAGTGCAAGAATAGTAGATACGCAGTATTTT.

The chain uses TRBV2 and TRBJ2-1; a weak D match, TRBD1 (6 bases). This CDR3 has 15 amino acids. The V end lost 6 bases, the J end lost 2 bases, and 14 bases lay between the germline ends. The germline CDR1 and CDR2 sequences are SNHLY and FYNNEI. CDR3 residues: CASRADRLAYNEQFF. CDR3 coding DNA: TGTGCCAGCAGGGCAGACAGGTTGGCCTACAATGAGCAGTTCTTC.

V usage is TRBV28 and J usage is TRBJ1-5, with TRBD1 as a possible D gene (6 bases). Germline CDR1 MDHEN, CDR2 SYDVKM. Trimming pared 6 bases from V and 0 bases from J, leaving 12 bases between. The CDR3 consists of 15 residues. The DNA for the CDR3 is TGTGCCAGCAGCCCTTACAGGGATAGCAATCAGCCCCAGCATTTT. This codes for CASSPYRDSNQPQHF.

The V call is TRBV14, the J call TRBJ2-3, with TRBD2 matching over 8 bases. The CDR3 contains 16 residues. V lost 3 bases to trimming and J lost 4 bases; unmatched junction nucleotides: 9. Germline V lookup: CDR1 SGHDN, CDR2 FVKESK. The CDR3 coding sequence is TGTGCCAGCAGCCACTTTAGCGGGAACTCTCCAGATACGCAGTATTTT. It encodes CASSHFSGNSPDTQYF.